Following are 2 T cell receptor beta chains from one sample sequenced in a study of cytomegalovirus exposure and HLA in healthy donors. Clones were read by immunoSEQ multiplex PCR, and TCRdb kept only the in-frame ones, dropping some. The sample shows 150,000 to 200,000 clones, around nine tenths of them seen only once. Source material: PBMCs. Every receptor here comes from a woman under 30 in good health and CMV-seronegative.

This clone came up once. J is TRBJ1-1 and V is TRBV30; TRBD1 is a possible D gene (6 bases). V lost 4 bases and J 8 bases, leaving 23 bases between the germline ends. The CDR3 spans 15 residues. Germline assignment: CDR1 GTSNPN and CDR2 SVGIG (reference sequence). CDR3 DNA sequence: TGTGCCTGGACTACCGAGAATAATCCACAGGGAGAAGCTTTCTTT. This translates into CAWTTENNPQGEAFF.

This rearrangement joins TRBV5-1 to TRBJ1-4, with 7 bases identical to TRBD1. Trimming removed 2 bases from V and 2 bases from J; junction bases left unmatched: 9. Germline loops: CDR1 SGHRS, CDR2 YFSETQ. This CDR3 contains 17 residues. The CDR3 here is CASSLSPQTGTNEKLFF. CDR3 nucleotide sequence: TGCGCCAGCAGCTTAAGTCCGCAGACAGGGACTAATGAAAAACTGTTTTTT.